The present TCR beta chain was sequenced within a study of blood T cell repertoires in COVID-19. The overall study: Acute and convalescent COVID-19 specimens originated in the United States, Italy and Spain.

In the source study's methods: Reference gene primer amplification in the assay estimated nucleated cell counts. Assay used: immunoSEQ multiplex PCR; TCRdb lists only in-frame clones, some missing. D and trimming were read from the DNA, whereas the V and J calls and clone size are those reported in that table. The profile shows fewer than 200,000 clones, just under 90% of them singletons. Of note for this clone: One end of the junction is discordant with germline, which a read error may explain.

Germline loops: CDR1 SEHNR, CDR2 FQNEAQ (reference sequence). The CDR3 contains 12 residues. Seattle patients were enrolled while actively infected and followed longitudinally. Sequencing was done on a sample of peripheral blood. The source is a woman in her seventies with COVID-19, enrolled during active disease. The rearrangement uses TRBV7-9 and TRBJ1-2; D may be TRBD1 (5 bases). The DNA of the CDR3 is TGTGCCAGCAGCTTACTAGAGTACAGGCTCATCTTC. This gives the protein CASSLLEYRLIF.